The sequence of this T cell receptor beta chain was determined in a study of beta chain features in type 1 diabetes. Study-level points and caveats: Shorter TCRB CDR3s, moderately but significantly so, were found in Type 1 diabetes patients in all four CD4+ subsets.

Germline V lookup: CDR1 SEHNR, CDR2 FQNEAQ (reference sequence). This CDR3 region has 15 residues. V lost 1 base, J lost 2 bases, and 11 bases lay in between. Sequencing targeted expressed TCRB transcripts, as all isolated RNA had been reverse transcribed. Measured with immunoSEQ multiplex PCR; TCRdb has only the in-frame clones, and not every one. The table includes about 390,000 clones, 8.5% to 10% detected once. The table lists this clone with a few counts. Its antigen remains unknown. The source is a man aged 25-45 years with type 1 diabetes. V and J are TRBV7-9 and TRBJ2-5; D may match TRBD1 or TRBD2 (6 bases each). What was sequenced was central memory CD4+ T cells from blood. CDR3 loop: CASSLGGGHQETQYF. The CDR3 DNA reads TGTGCCAGCAGCTTAGGAGGGGGGCATCAAGAGACCCAGTACTTC.